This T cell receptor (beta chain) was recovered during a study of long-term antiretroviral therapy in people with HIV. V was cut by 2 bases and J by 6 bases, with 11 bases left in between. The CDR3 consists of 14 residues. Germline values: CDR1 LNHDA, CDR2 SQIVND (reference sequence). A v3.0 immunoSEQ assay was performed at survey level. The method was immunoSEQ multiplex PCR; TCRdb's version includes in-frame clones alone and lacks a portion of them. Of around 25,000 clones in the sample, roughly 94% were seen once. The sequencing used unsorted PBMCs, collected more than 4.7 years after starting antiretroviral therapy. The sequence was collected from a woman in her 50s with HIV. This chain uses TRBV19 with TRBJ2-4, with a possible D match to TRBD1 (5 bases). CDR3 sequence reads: CASSISDSSNIQYF. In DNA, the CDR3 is TGTGCCAGTAGTATATCTGACAGTTCAAACATTCAGTACTTC.